This T cell receptor beta chain was identified in a study of blood T cells in healthy people across ages. In each sample, at least 7 million PBMCs were isolated. Per sample, no less than 6 micrograms of total RNA were extracted. Primers used in a second PCR of about 6 to 11 cycles were a sample-barcoded 5' primer and a J-beta primer mix. TCRdb redid the calling of the 5' RACE reads with MiXCR, one entry per CDR3 protein. The sample includes fewer than 2 million distinct CDR3 sequences, roughly two fifths seen only once; the top ten take 23%. This clonotype was seen a few times. Deletions cut 1 base from V and 1 base from J, with 7 bases between. This CDR3 comprises 15 residues. Germline V gene lookup returns CDR1 SGHAT and CDR2 FQNNGV.

Sample: blood. V gene TRBV11-2 combines with J gene TRBJ2-2, with no clear D. The source is a human donor in good health. The CDR3 loop reads CASSLVRGNTGELFF. The CDR3 DNA is TGTGCCAGCAGCTTAGTACGCGGGAACACCGGGGAGCTGTTTTTT.